This is a list of T cell receptor beta chains from one sample in a study of blood T cell repertoires in COVID-19. Repertoires were generated with immunoSEQ multiplex PCR, while TCRdb's copy carries only in-frame clones and drops some. This table holds under 500,000 clones, 85% to 90% found once. The sample was peripheral blood. These receptors all stem from a woman in her twenties or thirties with acute or convalescent COVID-19. Each CDR3 is given without its conserved first and last residue.

v_call: TRBV2; j_call: TRBJ1-1; cdr3_aa: ASSLTGVLEAF
v_call: TRBV11-2; j_call: TRBJ1-1; cdr3_aa: ASSLVGGARSEAF
v_call: TRBV5-1; j_call: TRBJ1-1; cdr3_aa: ASTTGQGLNTEAF
v_call: TRBV11-2; j_call: TRBJ2-7; cdr3_aa: ASSLASGGVYEQY
v_call: TRBV7-9; j_call: TRBJ2-6; cdr3_aa: AIQNSGANVLT
v_call: TRBV28; j_call: TRBJ2-7; cdr3_aa: ASRSNDRLASYEQY
v_call: TRBV5-1; j_call: TRBJ2-5; cdr3_aa: ASTPGQGTTQY
v_call: TRBV7-9; j_call: TRBJ1-6; cdr3_aa: ASSLASRGRGNSPLH
v_call: TRBV4-1; j_call: TRBJ2-3; cdr3_aa: ASSQGTGGVDTQY
v_call: TRBV6-5; j_call: TRBJ2-5; cdr3_aa: ASSWQGVEGAQY
v_call: TRBV11-2; j_call: TRBJ2-5; cdr3_aa: ASSPGESRETQY
v_call: TRBV9; j_call: TRBJ2-2; cdr3_aa: ASSVGFPYTGELF
v_call: TRBV4-1; j_call: TRBJ1-1; cdr3_aa: ASSLRQDFDTEAF
v_call: TRBV12-5; j_call: TRBJ2-3; cdr3_aa: ASVGLGTRRTDTQY
v_call: TRBV7-9; j_call: TRBJ2-3; cdr3_aa: ASSPRTSVDTQY
v_call: TRBV18; j_call: TRBJ1-1; cdr3_aa: ASSPTEIRAEAF
v_call: TRBV2; j_call: TRBJ1-1; cdr3_aa: ASSVDRLSLNTEAF
v_call: TRBV27; j_call: TRBJ2-1; cdr3_aa: ASSPGTGAYNEQF
v_call: TRBV5-1; j_call: TRBJ2-7; cdr3_aa: ASSPGTSGVHYEQY
v_call: TRBV28; j_call: TRBJ2-1; cdr3_aa: ASSLMGSSYNEQF
v_call: TRBV5-4; j_call: TRBJ1-2; cdr3_aa: ASSERDRSYGYT
v_call: TRBV18; j_call: TRBJ1-5; cdr3_aa: ASQTTGAKGQPQH
v_call: TRBV9; j_call: TRBJ1-2; cdr3_aa: ASSGQTYGYT
v_call: TRBV10-3; j_call: TRBJ2-7; cdr3_aa: AISEVPSGYSSYEQY
v_call: TRBV6-4; j_call: TRBJ2-1; cdr3_aa: ASSETGNEQF
v_call: TRBV5-1; j_call: TRBJ2-1; cdr3_aa: ASSLLVRSSYNEQF
v_call: TRBV28; j_call: TRBJ2-3; cdr3_aa: ASSLTRFTDTQY
v_call: TRBV5-4; j_call: TRBJ2-1; cdr3_aa: ASSPASSYNEQF
v_call: TRBV6-5; j_call: TRBJ1-1; cdr3_aa: ASKISSENTEAF
v_call: TRBV19; j_call: TRBJ1-1; cdr3_aa: ASSIRGVTF
v_call: TRBV19; j_call: TRBJ2-4; cdr3_aa: ASKITRGAKNIQY
v_call: TRBV6-5; j_call: TRBJ2-2; cdr3_aa: ASRDSSTGELF
v_call: TRBV30; j_call: TRBJ2-1; cdr3_aa: AWNLAGGPDEQF
v_call: TRBV7-9; j_call: TRBJ2-3; cdr3_aa: ASSSRGYNTDTQY
v_call: TRBV18; j_call: TRBJ1-5; cdr3_aa: ASSQGQGGQPQH
v_call: TRBV6-5; j_call: TRBJ2-1; cdr3_aa: ASSYSGPNEQF
v_call: TRBV5-6; j_call: TRBJ2-5; cdr3_aa: ASTTRTQY
v_call: TRBV29-1; j_call: TRBJ2-7; cdr3_aa: SVEEDRSYEQY
v_call: TRBV10-3; j_call: TRBJ1-2; cdr3_aa: AISEGQLEPSGYT
v_call: TRBV6-1; j_call: TRBJ1-4; cdr3_aa: ASSDTGISEKLF
v_call: TRBV7-8; j_call: TRBJ2-5; cdr3_aa: ASSLLGQGQETQY
v_call: TRBV24-1; j_call: TRBJ2-7; cdr3_aa: ATSDGIRDSPTYEQY
v_call: TRBV19; j_call: TRBJ1-5; cdr3_aa: ASTSRAGEGQPQH
v_call: TRBV14; j_call: TRBJ2-7; cdr3_aa: ASSQRGNAYEQY
v_call: TRBV28; j_call: TRBJ2-6; cdr3_aa: ASRSDRPGANVLT
v_call: TRBV12-3/TRBV12-4; j_call: TRBJ1-4; cdr3_aa: ASTARLYEKLF
v_call: TRBV7-9; j_call: TRBJ2-1; cdr3_aa: ASIRDRGQYNEQF
v_call: TRBV4-1; j_call: TRBJ2-7; cdr3_aa: ASSQDGPLQGVLSYEQY